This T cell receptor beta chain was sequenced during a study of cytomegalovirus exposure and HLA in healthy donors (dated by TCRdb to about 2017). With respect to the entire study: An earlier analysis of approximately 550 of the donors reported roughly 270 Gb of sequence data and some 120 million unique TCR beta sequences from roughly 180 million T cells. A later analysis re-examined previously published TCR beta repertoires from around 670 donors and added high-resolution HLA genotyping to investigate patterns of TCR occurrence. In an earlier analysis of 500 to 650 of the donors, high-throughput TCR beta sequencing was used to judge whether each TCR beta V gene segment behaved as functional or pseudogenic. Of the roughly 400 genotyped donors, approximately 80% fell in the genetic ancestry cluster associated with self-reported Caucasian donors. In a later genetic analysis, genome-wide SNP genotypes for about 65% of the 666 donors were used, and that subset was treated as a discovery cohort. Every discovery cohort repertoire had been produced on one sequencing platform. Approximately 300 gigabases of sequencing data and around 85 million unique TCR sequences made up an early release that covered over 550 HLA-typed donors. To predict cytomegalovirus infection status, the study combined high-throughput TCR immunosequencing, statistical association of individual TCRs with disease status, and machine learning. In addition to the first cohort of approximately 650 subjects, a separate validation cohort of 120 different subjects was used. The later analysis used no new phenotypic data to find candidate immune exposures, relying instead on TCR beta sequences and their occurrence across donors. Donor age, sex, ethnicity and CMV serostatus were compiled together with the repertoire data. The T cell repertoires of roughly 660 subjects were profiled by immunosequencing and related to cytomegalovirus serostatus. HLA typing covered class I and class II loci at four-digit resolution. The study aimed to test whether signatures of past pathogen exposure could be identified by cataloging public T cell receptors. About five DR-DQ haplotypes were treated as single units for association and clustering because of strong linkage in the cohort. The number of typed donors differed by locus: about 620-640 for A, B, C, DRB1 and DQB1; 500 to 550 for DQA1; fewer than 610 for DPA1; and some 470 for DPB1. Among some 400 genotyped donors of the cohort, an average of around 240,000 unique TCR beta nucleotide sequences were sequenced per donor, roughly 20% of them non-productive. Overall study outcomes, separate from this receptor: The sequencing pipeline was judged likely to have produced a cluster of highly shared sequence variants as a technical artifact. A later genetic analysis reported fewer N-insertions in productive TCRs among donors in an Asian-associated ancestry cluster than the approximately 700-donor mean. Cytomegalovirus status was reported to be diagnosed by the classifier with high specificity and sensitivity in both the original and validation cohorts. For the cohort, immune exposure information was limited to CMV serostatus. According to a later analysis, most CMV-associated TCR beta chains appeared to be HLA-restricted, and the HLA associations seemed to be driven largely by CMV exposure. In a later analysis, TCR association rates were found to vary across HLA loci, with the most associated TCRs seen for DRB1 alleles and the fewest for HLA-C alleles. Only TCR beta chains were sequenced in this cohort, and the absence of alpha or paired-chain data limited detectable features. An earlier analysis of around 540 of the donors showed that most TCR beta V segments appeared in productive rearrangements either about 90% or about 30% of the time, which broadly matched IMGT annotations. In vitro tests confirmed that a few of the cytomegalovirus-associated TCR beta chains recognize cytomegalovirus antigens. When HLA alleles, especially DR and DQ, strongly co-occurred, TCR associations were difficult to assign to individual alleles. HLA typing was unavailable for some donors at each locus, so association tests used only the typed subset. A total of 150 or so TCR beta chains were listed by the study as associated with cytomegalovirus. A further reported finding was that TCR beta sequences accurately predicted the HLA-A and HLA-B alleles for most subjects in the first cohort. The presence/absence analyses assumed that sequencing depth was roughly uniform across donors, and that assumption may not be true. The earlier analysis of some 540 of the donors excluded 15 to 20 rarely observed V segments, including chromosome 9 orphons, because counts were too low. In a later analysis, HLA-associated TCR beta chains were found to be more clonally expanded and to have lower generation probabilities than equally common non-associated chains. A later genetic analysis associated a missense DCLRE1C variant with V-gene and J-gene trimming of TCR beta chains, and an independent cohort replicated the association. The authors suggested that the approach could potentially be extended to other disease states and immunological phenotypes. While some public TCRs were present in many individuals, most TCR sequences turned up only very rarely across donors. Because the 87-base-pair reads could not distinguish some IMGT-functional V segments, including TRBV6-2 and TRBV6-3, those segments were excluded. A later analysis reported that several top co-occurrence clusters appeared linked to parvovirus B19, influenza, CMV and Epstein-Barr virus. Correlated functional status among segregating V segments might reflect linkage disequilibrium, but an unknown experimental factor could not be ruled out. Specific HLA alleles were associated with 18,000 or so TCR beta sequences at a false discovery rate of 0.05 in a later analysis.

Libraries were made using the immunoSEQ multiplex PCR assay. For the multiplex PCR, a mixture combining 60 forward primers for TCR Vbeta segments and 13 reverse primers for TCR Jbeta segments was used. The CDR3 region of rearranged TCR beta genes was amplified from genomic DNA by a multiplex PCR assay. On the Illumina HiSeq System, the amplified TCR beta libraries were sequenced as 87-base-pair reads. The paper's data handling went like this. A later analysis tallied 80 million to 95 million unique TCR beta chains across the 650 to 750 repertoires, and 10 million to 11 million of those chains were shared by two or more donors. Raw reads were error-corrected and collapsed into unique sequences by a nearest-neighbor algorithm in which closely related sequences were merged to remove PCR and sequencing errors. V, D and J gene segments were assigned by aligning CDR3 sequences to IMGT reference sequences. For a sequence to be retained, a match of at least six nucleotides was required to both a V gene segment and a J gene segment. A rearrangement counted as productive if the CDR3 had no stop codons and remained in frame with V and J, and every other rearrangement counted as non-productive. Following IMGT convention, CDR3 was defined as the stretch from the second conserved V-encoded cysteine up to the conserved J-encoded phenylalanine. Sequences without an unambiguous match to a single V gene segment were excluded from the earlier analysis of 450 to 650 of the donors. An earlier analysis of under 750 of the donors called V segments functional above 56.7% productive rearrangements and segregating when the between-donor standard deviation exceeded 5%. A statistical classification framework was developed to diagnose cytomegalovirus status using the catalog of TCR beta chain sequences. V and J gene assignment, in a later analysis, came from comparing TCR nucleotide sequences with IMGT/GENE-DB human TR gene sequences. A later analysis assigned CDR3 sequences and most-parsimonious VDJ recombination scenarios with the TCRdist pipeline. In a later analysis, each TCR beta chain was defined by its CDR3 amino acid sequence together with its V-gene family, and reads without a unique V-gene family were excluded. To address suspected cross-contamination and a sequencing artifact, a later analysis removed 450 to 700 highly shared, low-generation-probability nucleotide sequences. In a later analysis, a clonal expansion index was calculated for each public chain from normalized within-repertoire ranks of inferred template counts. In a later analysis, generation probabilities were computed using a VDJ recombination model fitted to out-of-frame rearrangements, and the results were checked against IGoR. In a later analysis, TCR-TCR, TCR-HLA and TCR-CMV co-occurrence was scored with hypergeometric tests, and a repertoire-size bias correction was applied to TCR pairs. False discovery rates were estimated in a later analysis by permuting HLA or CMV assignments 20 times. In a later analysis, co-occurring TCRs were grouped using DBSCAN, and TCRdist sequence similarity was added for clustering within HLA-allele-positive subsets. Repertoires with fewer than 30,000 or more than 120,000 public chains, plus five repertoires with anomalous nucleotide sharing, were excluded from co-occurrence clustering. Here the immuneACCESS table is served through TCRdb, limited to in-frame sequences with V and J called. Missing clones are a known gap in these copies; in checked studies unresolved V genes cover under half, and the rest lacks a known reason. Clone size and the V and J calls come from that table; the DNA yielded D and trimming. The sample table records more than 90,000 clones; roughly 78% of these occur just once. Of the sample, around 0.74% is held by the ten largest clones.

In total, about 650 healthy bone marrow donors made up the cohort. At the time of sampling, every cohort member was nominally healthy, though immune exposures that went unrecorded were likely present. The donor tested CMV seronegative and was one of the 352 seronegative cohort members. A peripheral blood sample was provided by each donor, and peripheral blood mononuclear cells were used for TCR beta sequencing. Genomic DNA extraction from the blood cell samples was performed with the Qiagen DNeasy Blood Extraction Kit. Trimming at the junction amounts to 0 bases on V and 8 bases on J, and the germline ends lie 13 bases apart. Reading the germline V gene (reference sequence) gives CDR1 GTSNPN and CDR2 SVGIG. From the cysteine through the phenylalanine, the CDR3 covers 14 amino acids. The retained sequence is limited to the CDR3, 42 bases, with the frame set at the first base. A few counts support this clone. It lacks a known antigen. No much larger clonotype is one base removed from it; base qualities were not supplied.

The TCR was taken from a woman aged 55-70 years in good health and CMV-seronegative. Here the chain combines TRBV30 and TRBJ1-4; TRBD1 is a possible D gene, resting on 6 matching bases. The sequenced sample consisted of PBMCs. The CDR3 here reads CAWSVLRQEEKLFF. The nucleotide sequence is TGTGCCTGGAGTGTACTGAGACAGGAAGAAAAACTGTTTTTT. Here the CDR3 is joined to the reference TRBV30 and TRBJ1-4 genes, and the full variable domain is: SQTIHQWPATLVQPVGSPLSLECTVEGTSNPNLYWYRQAAGRGLQLLFYSVGIGQISSEVPQNLSASRPQDRQFILSSKKLLLSDSGFYLCAWSVLRQEEKLFFGSGTQLSVL.